This T cell receptor (beta chain) was recovered during a study of CD8 T cells in ankylosing spondylitis (dated by TCRdb to the late 2010s). Some background on the complete study: The study profiled T cell receptor beta repertoires in healthy donors and ankylosing spondylitis patients to find disease-linked TCR variants. The full study cohort comprised some 27 ankylosing spondylitis patients and 85 to 120 healthy donors. Samples of peripheral blood were taken, and for ankylosing spondylitis patients, synovial fluid was collected as well.

The table lists this clonotype with a few counts. This receptor's antigen is unknown. Base qualities are missing; no much larger clone stands one base away. What the study reported, not specific to this receptor: The disease-linked clones were reported to be significantly enriched in matched synovial fluid samples from ankylosing spondylitis patients. Blood from ankylosing spondylitis patients appeared to be characterized by a TCR beta motif composed of about eight highly homologous amino acid variants. Some motif variants had previously been reported in the synovial fluid and blood of reactive arthritis patients, which suggests shared mechanisms of disease initiation. The disease-linked clones had a CD8+ phenotype and were found at relatively low frequencies in peripheral blood.

The reads were generated on an Illumina HiSeq 2500. Quantitative 5'-RACE with molecular barcodes was used to prepare TCR beta libraries. The original pipeline was this. To identify disease-linked TCR variants, a new computational method was used, one built on a probabilistic model of VDJ rearrangement. Using fastp trimming at Q25 and MiXCR clonotype assembly, TCRdb reanalyzed the public sequencing data and kept in-frame beta chains. Each CDR3 protein appears once, grouped with its most common genes and DNA. The V and J calls shown here were made by TCRdb, not taken from the authors' results. The sample table contains about 420,000 distinct CDR3 sequences; only one count was recorded for 20% to 25% of them. The ten largest clones represent around 16% of the sample. Here V drops 1 base and J drops 5 bases, and the junction holds 7 bases not matched to any gene. CDR1 and CDR2 were assigned from the germline V gene as LGHNA and YNFKEQ. The CDR3 holds 15 amino acids from the cysteine to the phenylalanine. Only CDR3 DNA is held: 45 bases, read in frame from base 1.

The clonotype originates from a male donor with ankylosing spondylitis. The sequence joins TRBV4-2 to TRBJ2-5; 7 bases in the junction line up with TRBD2. The specimen was blood, either unsorted or a sorted T cell fraction (not recorded which). CDR3 region: CASSQGAGTTETQYF. The DNA is TGTGCCAGCAGCCAAGGCGCCGGGACTACTGAGACCCAGTACTTC.